Each of the 14 T cell receptor beta chains below was sequenced from the same sample in a study of OX40 agonist ivuxolimab in advanced cancers. TCRdb's table, derived via immunoSEQ multiplex PCR, lists solely in-frame clones and lacks some. The sample lists 64,000 or so clones; roughly 80% were seen once. The input for sequencing was CD4+ or CD8+ T cells sorted from blood, taken in a trial of the OX40 agonist ivuxolimab. Receptors were obtained from an adult with an advanced solid tumor such as melanoma, head and neck, liver or kidney cancer.

The V and J genes are TRBV18 and TRBJ2-1; 9 bases match TRBD1. Looked up from germline, CDR1 is KGHSH and CDR2 is LQKENI. J gave up 6 bases and V 6 bases, and 9 bases lay outside the gene matches. The CDR3 has 15 residues. CDR3 region: CASSPGTGSANEQFF. CDR3 bases: TGTGCCAGCTCGCCCGGGACAGGGTCTGCCAATGAGCAGTTCTTC.

This clone was counted only a few times. The chain employs TRBV4-2 and TRBJ2-3; 9 bases agree with TRBD1. Germline assignment: CDR1 LGHNA and CDR2 YNFKEQ. The CDR3 is 16 amino acids. V lost 4 bases and J lost 5; bases outside the gene matches: 10. Here the CDR3 reads CASSPPDRGEEDTQYF. The CDR3 DNA reads as TGTGCCAGCAGCCCCCCGGACAGGGGAGAGGAAGATACGCAGTATTTT.

The chain has TRBV2 and TRBJ1-2; D is possibly TRBD1 (5 bases). This CDR3 is built from 14 residues. Trimming removed 6 bases at V and 1 base at J, with 12 bases between. CDR1 SNHLY and CDR2 FYNNEI come from the germline V gene. This CDR3 is CASRDAGRNYGYTF. In DNA, the CDR3 is TGTGCCAGCAGAGACGCGGGGCGTAACTATGGCTACACCTTC.

The chain links TRBV7-2 to TRBJ1-5; TRBD1 aligns across 8 bases. The CDR3 length is 15 residues. J was trimmed by 7 bases and V by 0 bases; bases with no gene match: 5. CDR1 and CDR2 (germline): SGHTA, FQGNSA. Here the CDR3 reads CASSLAGQVPQPQHF. The CDR3 DNA follows: TGTGCCAGCAGCTTAGCGGGACAGGTTCCGCAGCCCCAGCATTTT.

The chain links TRBV5-1 to TRBJ1-5; 7 nucleotides line up with TRBD1. The trim removed 3 bases at V and 6 bases at J, leaving 6 bases unmatched. There are 14 residues in the CDR3. Germline loops: CDR1 SGHRS, CDR2 YFSETQ. For the CDR3, the DNA is TGCGCCAGCAGCTACGGACAGGTCGGTCAGCCCCAGCATTTT. It codes for CASSYGQVGQPQHF.

This clone has only a few counts. The chain joins TRBV5-4 to TRBJ1-2, with D uncertain. The CDR3 is made up of 14 amino acids. From germline, CDR1 is SGHNT and CDR2 YYREEE (reference sequence). V dropped 0 bases and J dropped 7 bases, with 13 bases sitting between them. The CDR3 bases are TGTGCCAGCAGCTTGGCCGACACGTCCGGTGGCTACACCTTC. It codes for CASSLADTSGGYTF. Combining the CDR3 with reference TRBV5-4 and TRBJ1-2 gives the whole variable domain ETGVTQSPTHLIKTRGQQVTLRCSSQSGHNTVSWYQQALGQGPQFIFQYYREEENGRGNFPPRFSGLQFPNYSSELNVNALELDDSALYLCASSLADTSGGYTFGSGTRLTVV.

Only one count was recorded for this clone. The chain carries TRBV15 and TRBJ1-1, with no clear D. The V gene's germline CDR1 is LNHNV and CDR2 YYDKDF (reference sequence). V was pared by 1 base and J by 8 bases, with 8 bases between. The CDR3 sequence is 12 residues long. Here the CDR3 DNA reads TGTGCCACCAGCAGAGTTCCGGGAGAAGCTTTCTTT. This sequence encodes CATSRVPGEAFF.

This clone was observed a few times. The chain joins TRBV19 to TRBJ1-4; maybe TRBD1 (5 bases). The V end was cut by 3 bases, the J end by 5 bases, with 10 bases between. This CDR3 contains 14 residues. The germline V gene has CDR1 LNHDA and CDR2 SQIVND (reference sequence). CDR3 in DNA: TGTGCCAGTAGTATCCGCGGGGGAAATGAAAAACTGTTTTTT. Translated, it gives CASSIRGGNEKLFF.

J is TRBJ2-5 and V is TRBV6-1; no clear D. This CDR3 contains 13 residues. Germline lookup yields CDR1 MNHNS and CDR2 SASEGT. Trimming removed 4 bases at V and 2 bases at J, with 8 bases between. The CDR3 is CASSAEIQETQYF. The DNA for the CDR3 is TGTGCCAGCAGTGCCGAGATTCAAGAGACCCAGTACTTC.

This sequence joins TRBV15 and TRBJ2-4; 9 positions agree with TRBD2. Germline assignment: CDR1 LNHNV and CDR2 YYDKDF (reference sequence). J was trimmed by 6 bases and V by 1 base; bases with no gene match: 7. The length of the CDR3 is 16 residues. CDR3 sequence: CATSRGLAESINIQYF. The CDR3 DNA reads as TGTGCCACCAGCAGAGGACTAGCGGAATCAATAAACATTCAGTACTTC.

This clone was seen a few times. J is TRBJ1-6 and V is TRBV5-6; D is ambiguous. V shed 3 bases and J shed 10 bases, with 11 bases lying between them. In germline, CDR1 is SGHDT, CDR2 YYEEEE. The CDR3 spans 13 residues. The chain's CDR3 is CASSWTLGSPLHF. CDR3 coding DNA: TGTGCCAGCAGCTGGACCTTGGGATCACCCCTCCACTTT. The full variable domain, rest sourced from reference TRBV5-6 and TRBJ1-6, is DAGVTQSPTHLIKTRGQQVTLRCSPKSGHDTVSWYQQALGQGPQFIFQYYEEEERQRGNFPDRFSGHQFPNYSSELNVNALLLGDSALYLCASSWTLGSPLHFGNGTRLTVT.

This clone came up a few times. V gene TRBV5-1 combines with J gene TRBJ2-1; tentatively, D is TRBD1 (6 bases). Looked up from germline, CDR1 is SGHRS and CDR2 is YFSETQ. This CDR3 region has 15 residues. V gave up 0 bases and J gave up 2 bases, with 9 bases separating them. CDR3 in amino acids: CASSLAGDTYNEQFF. CDR3 nucleotide sequence: TGCGCCAGCAGCTTGGCAGGGGATACCTACAATGAGCAGTTCTTC.

The rearrangement uses TRBV9 and TRBJ2-2, with 8 nucleotides matching TRBD2. Germline CDR1 reads SGDLS; CDR2 reads YYNGEE. CDR3 length: 16 residues. Trimming removed 2 bases from V and 4 bases from J; junction bases left unmatched: 7. The CDR3 nucleotides are TGTGCCAGCAGCGTTTCAAGCGGGGGAGTCACCGGGGAGCTGTTTTTT. Protein: CASSVSSGGVTGELFF.

The chain employs TRBV5-1 and TRBJ2-7; 10 bases are shared with TRBD2. The junction had 8 bases not matched to a gene; V was cut back by 0 bases and J by 5 bases. The CDR3 runs 16 residues. Germline V CDR1 and CDR2: SGHRS, YFSETQ. CDR3 protein: CASSLAPAGGPNEQYF. The DNA of the CDR3 is TGCGCCAGCAGCTTGGCCCCAGCGGGGGGGCCCAACGAGCAGTACTTC. The full variable domain, rest sourced from reference TRBV5-1 and TRBJ2-7, is KAGVTQTPRYLIKTRGQQVTLSCSPISGHRSVSWYQQTPGQGLQFLFEYFSETQRNKGNFPGRFSGRQFSNSRSEMNVSTLELGDSALYLCASSLAPAGGPNEQYFGPGTRLTVT.